The sequence of this T cell receptor beta chain was determined in a study of blood T cells in healthy people across ages. General study findings and limits: Naive T cell percentage and TCR beta diversity correlated strongly.

Drawing of peripheral blood yielded about 10 milliliters from each donor. This CDR3 has 15 residues. Germline loops: CDR1 SQVTM, CDR2 ANQGSEA. In its sample, this clonotype was seen a few times. Antigen specificity is unknown. Using a J-beta primer mix together with a sample-barcoded 5' primer, a second PCR was run for roughly 7 to 12 cycles. Every cDNA was tagged by a template-switch adaptor with 12 random nucleotides. TCRdb redid the calling of the 5' RACE reads with MiXCR, one entry per CDR3 protein. Of 800,000 or so distinct CDR3 sequences listed, less than 60% are singletons. The sequenced material came from blood. The clonotype was recovered from a man at least 80 years old in good health. The V gene is TRBV29-1, the J gene TRBJ2-6; a possible D gene is TRBD2 (5 bases). CDR3 residues: CSAREGNSGANVLTF. CDR3 sequence (DNA): TGCAGTGCCCGTGAGGGTAACTCTGGGGCCAACGTCCTGACTTTC.